This T cell receptor beta chain was observed in a study of T cell responses to AZD1222 COVID-19 vaccine. The study, taken as a whole, reports: Targeting of unmutated variant regions was reportedly seen in nearly half of spike-specific TCRs. Receipt of two AZD1222 doses was followed by a rise in Spike-specific TCR breadth and depth. Donors, mostly white British, included more females; clonal diversity was possibly underestimated.

For this clone: Its specificity is not known.

Generated by immunoSEQ multiplex PCR, the TCRdb table keeps only in-frame clones and is missing some. The data show 150,000 to 180,000 clones, 85% to 90% seen once. Second doses were pooled across both intervals (about 4 or about 12 weeks). Germline CDR1 reads SGHAT; CDR2 reads FQNNGV. The CDR3 is made up of 14 amino acids. Deletions cut 5 bases from V and 6 bases from J, with 14 bases between. This sequence originates from an adult who received the AZD1222 COVID-19 vaccine. V usage is TRBV11-2 and J usage is TRBJ1-5, with no clear D. The sample was peripheral blood, taken 28 days after the second AZD1222 dose. CDR3 coding DNA: TGTGCCAGCAGCCGGGAGACATGGGGTCAGCCCCAGCATTTT. Its protein is CASSRETWGQPQHF.